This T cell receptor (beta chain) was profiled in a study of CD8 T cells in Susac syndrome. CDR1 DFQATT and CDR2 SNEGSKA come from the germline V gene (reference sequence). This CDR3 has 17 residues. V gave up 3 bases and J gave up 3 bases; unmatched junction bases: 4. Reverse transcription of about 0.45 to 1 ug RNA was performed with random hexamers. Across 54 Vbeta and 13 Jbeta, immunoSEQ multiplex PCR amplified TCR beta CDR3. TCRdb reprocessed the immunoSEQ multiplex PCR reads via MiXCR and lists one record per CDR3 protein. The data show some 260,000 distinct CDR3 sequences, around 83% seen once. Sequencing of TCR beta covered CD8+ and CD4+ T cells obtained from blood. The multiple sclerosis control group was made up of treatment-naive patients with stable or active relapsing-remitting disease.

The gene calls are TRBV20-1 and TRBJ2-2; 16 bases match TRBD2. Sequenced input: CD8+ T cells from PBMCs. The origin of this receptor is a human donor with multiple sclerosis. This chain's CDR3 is CSASWGLAGGYTGELFF. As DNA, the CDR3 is TGCAGTGCTAGCTGGGGACTAGCGGGAGGGTACACCGGGGAGCTGTTTTTT.